The clone carrying this TCR beta chain was detected many times. The antigen remains undetermined. Trimming cost V 5 bases and J 1 base; bases outside gene matches: 4. This CDR3 contains 15 residues. Time point indicated: pre-sensitization, week 0. The treatment: therapeutic diphenylcyclopropenone sensitization with weekly scalp DPC. This specimen belongs to a study of human T cells and chemical hapten exposure. Looking at the study overall: Read at 6 days, the patch tests placed 0.01% DPC on the upper back. Study-level findings and limits: TCRs whose frequency exceeded 1 in 1000 remained the same following DPC sensitization. Relative to controls, expanded TCRs formed significantly more large CDR3 similarity clusters.

TCRdb ran MiXCR on the RACE reads and lists one entry per CDR3 protein. This sample carries under 100,000 distinct CDR3 sequences, over 6.5% of them seen once, and the ten largest clones take 2.5% to 3%. The sample was whole blood, taken in connection with sensitization to the hapten diphenylcyclopropenone (DPC). The rearrangement uses TRBV12-3 or TRBV12-4 and TRBJ2-7, with 11 bases fitting TRBD1. This clonotype was obtained from a man aged 35 to 55 with alopecia areata. Some clones in this sample may be carry-over from other donors' samples. The DNA of the CDR3 is TGTGCCAGCAGTCCCGGGACAGGGGGGTCCTACGAGCAGTACTTC. Its protein is CASSPGTGGSYEQYF.